This TCR beta chain comes out of a study of T cell clonotyping in hematopoietic cell transplantation. General study findings and limits: Higher Inverse Simpson Index values in graft donor and pretransplant recipient predicted broader posttransplant TCR diversity. After transplant, recipient diversity fell while pathologically expanded clonotypes grew through day 180. At the given depth, recipient repertoires were over 95% de novo clonotypes. No sorting was done, leaving CD4 and CD8 contributions mixed.

This table comes from immunoSEQ multiplex PCR, and its TCRdb copy is limited to in-frame clones, with some not included. Of more than 55,000 clones in the sample, 94% were seen once. Points on this clone: As yet, its antigen is unknown.

The TCR originated in a man aged 50 to 59 in good health. Some clones in this sample may be carry-over from other donors' samples. Sequenced input: peripheral blood mononuclear cells.

In DNA, the CDR3 is TGTGCCAGTACCTTGACGGGCGGGGCCTGGAACACTGAAGCTTTCTTT. It encodes CASTLTGGAWNTEAFF. The rearrangement uses TRBV19 and TRBJ1-1; TRBD1 is a possible D gene (5 bases). Trimming pared 7 bases from V and 1 base from J, leaving 19 bases between. Per the germline V gene, CDR1 is LNHDA and CDR2 is SQIVND (reference sequence). The CDR3 loop spans 16 amino acids. Drawing the rest from reference TRBV19 and TRBJ1-1, the complete variable domain is DGGITQSPKYLFRKEGQNVTLSCEQNLNHDAMYWYRQDPGQGLRLIYYSQIVNDFQKGDIAEGYSVSREKKESFPLTVTSAQKNPTAFYLCASTLTGGAWNTEAFFGQGTRLTVV.